Sequencing of this T cell receptor (beta chain) was carried out in a study of neurological immune-mediated disorders. Whole-study findings and limits: In HTLV-1-associated myelopathy, TCR clonal expansion was greatest, and in multiple sclerosis it was least, below healthy controls. No CDR3 amino acid sequences recurred among expanded clones across subjects, suggesting private repertoires in all groups.

In every sequencing run, more than 200 million TCR-beta sequences were generated from 15-18 subjects. TCRdb called the 5' RACE reads again in MiXCR, with one record for every CDR3 protein. The repertoire consists of about 50,000 distinct CDR3 sequences, with 10% to 13% occurring once and the leading ten covering approximately 5%. This clonotype was found a few times. Antigen specificity is unknown. The unsorted libraries were generated from a total of 2 million PBMCs, which had been stored in RNAlater at -80 C. This clonotype originated in a man between 65 and 85 years old with HTLV-1-associated myelopathy (HAM/TSP). The sample was PBMCs.

The CDR3: CASSSLGGAYNEQFF. CDR3 nucleotide sequence: TGTGCCAGCAGCTCCCTTGGGGGAGCCTACAATGAGCAGTTCTTC. The chain uses TRBV7-9 and TRBJ2-1; either TRBD1 or TRBD2 may supply D (5 bases each). Per the germline V gene, CDR1 is SEHNR and CDR2 is FQNEAQ (reference sequence). Trimming removed 4 bases from V and 2 bases from J, with 12 bases in between. This CDR3 spans 15 amino acids.